Listed here are 10 T cell receptor beta chains from one sample, sequenced in a study of blood T cell repertoires in COVID-19. Assay: immunoSEQ multiplex PCR; the TCRdb copy retains only in-frame clones and omits some. The sample shows approximately 250,000 clones, around 80% of them seen only once. The specimen sequenced was peripheral blood. The receptors stem from a man aged 40-50 years who had recovered from COVID-19.

V and J are TRBV9 and TRBJ2-1, with D possibly being TRBD1 (7 bases). Trimming removed 0 bases from V and 9 bases from J, with 19 bases in between. Germline V lookup: CDR1 SGDLS, CDR2 YYNGEE. There are 16 residues in the CDR3. As DNA, the CDR3 is TGTGCCAGCAGCGTAGGCGGAGGGGGCGCAGGGGTTGAGCAGTTCTTC. Translating gives CASSVGGGGAGVEQFF.

The J gene is TRBJ2-1, the V gene TRBV9; D uncertain. Trimming shortened V by 0 bases and J by 0 bases, and 10 bases separated the two germline ends. This CDR3 has 16 residues. Germline CDR1 and CDR2: SGDLS and YYNGEE. CDR3 residues: CASSVVGSSSYNEQFF. CDR3 DNA: TGTGCCAGCAGCGTAGTTGGCTCAAGCTCCTACAATGAGCAGTTCTTC.

The rearrangement uses TRBV19 and TRBJ2-5; maybe TRBD2 (6 bases). Germline V CDR1 and CDR2: LNHDA, SQIVND (reference sequence). With 10 bases removed from V and 3 bases from J, the gap between germline ends came to 15 bases. This CDR3 has 13 amino acids. CDR3 sequence: CATAGRFEETQYF. The DNA of the CDR3 is TGTGCCACGGCAGGGAGGTTCGAAGAGACCCAGTACTTC.

This chain links TRBV20-1 with TRBJ2-2; 8 bases are shared with TRBD2. This CDR3 has 17 amino acids. V was clipped by 3 bases and J by 4 bases; unmatched bases: 13. CDR1 and CDR2 (germline): DFQATT, SNEGSKA (reference sequence). CDR3 DNA sequence: TGCAGTGCTAGTATGTTACGCGGGGGGTCGGGCACCGGGGAGCTGTTTTTT. It specifies CSASMLRGGSGTGELFF.

The gene calls are TRBV5-1 and TRBJ2-6, with D perhaps TRBD1 (5 bases). Germline loops: CDR1 SGHRS, CDR2 YFSETQ. Trimming took off 0 bases at V and 4 bases at J, with 11 bases between the two ends. The CDR3 is made up of 16 amino acids. The CDR3 here is CASSLATGAGANVLTF. The CDR3 nucleotides read TGCGCCAGCAGCTTGGCCACAGGAGCCGGGGCCAACGTCCTGACTTTC.

The chain employs TRBV7-9 and TRBJ1-6; the match to TRBD1 covers 8 bases. Germline CDR1 reads SEHNR; CDR2 reads FQNEAQ (reference sequence). CDR3 length: 16 amino acids. With V trimmed by 8 bases and J by 7 bases, 13 bases remained unmatched. The CDR3: CASAPLDRVGNSPLHF. CDR3 bases: TGTGCCAGCGCCCCCCTGGACAGGGTGGGAAATTCACCCCTCCACTTT.

This clone was seen a single time. V gene TRBV19 combines with J gene TRBJ1-4, with 8 positions matching TRBD1. V shed 6 bases and J 3 bases; nucleotides not matched to a gene: 3. Per the germline V gene, CDR1 is LNHDA and CDR2 is SQIVND (reference sequence). The CDR3 runs to 14 residues. The CDR3 DNA sequence: TGTGCCAGTAGCGTGACAGGGGCTAATGAAAAACTGTTTTTT. It yields the protein CASSVTGANEKLFF. Supplemented by reference TRBV19 and TRBJ1-4, the full variable domain reads DGGITQSPKYLFRKEGQNVTLSCEQNLNHDAMYWYRQDPGQGLRLIYYSQIVNDFQKGDIAEGYSVSREKKESFPLTVTSAQKNPTAFYLCASSVTGANEKLFFGSGTQLSVL.

The chain employs TRBV5-1 and TRBJ1-3; no clear D. Germline CDR1 is SGHRS and CDR2 is YFSETQ. CDR3 length equals 16 residues. V lost 2 bases and J lost 2, with 14 bases in between. CDR3 in DNA: TGCGCCAGCAGCTTAGAACCGGGAGGGCCTGGAAACACCATATATTTT. Protein sequence: CASSLEPGGPGNTIYF.

CDR3 in DNA: TGTGCCAGCAGCCGAGCACGGGGTATCCAAGAGACCCAGTACTTC. Its translation is CASSRARGIQETQYF. The chain joins TRBV5-4 to TRBJ2-5; possible D gene TRBD2, 5 bases. Trimming cost V 4 bases and J 1 base, with 14 bases left between them. The CDR3 is 15 residues long. Germline values: CDR1 SGHNT, CDR2 YYREEE (reference sequence).

V gene TRBV4-3 combines with J gene TRBJ2-7, with 10 bases matching TRBD2. Germline loops: CDR1 LGHNA, CDR2 YSLEER. With 0 bases clipped from V and 4 bases from J, the junction kept 9 bases outside the gene matches. The CDR3 totals 17 residues. This CDR3 is CASSQEFSGGLAYEQYF. In DNA, the CDR3 is TGCGCCAGCAGCCAAGAGTTTAGCGGGGGACTAGCGTACGAGCAGTACTTC.